This record concerns one T cell receptor (beta chain) sequence. The antigen remains undetermined. From germline, CDR1 is SGHTA and CDR2 FQGTGA. J lost 0 bases, V lost 6 bases, and 5 bases had no gene match. CDR3 length equals 15 residues. The record originates from a study of T cell responses to AZD1222 COVID-19 vaccine. Method: immunoSEQ multiplex PCR; TCRdb's copy keeps in-frame clones and lacks some. Here the sample spans more than 85,000 clones, about 91% being singletons. Notes on the study in general: Nearly half of spike-specific TCRs reportedly go after variant regions that carry no mutations. Repertoire collection took place solely once the T cell response had peaked.

The material was peripheral blood, obtained on day 0 of AZD1222 vaccination. The chain links TRBV7-3 to TRBJ2-1; 7 bases are a match to TRBD1. The clonotype was recovered from an adult in good health. The CDR3 DNA follows: TGTGCCAGCAGTCTGGGGGACAGCTCCTACAATGAGCAGTTCTTC. This codes for CASSLGDSSYNEQFF.